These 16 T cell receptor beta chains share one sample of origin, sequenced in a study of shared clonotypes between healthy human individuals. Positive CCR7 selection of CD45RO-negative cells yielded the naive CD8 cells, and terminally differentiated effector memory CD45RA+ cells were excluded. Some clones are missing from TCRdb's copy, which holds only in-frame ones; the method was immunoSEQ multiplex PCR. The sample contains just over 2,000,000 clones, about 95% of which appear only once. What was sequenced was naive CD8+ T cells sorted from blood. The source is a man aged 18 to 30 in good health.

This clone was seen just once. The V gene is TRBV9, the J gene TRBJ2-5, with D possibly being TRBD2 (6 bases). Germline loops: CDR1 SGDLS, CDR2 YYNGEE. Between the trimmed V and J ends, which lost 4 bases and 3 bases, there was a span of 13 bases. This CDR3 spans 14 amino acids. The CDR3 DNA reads TGTGCCAGCAGCCCCCGGGTAGCGGAAGAGACCCAGTACTTC. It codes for CASSPRVAEETQYF. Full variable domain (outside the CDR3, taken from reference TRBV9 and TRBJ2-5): DSGVTQTPKHLITATGQRVTLRCSPRSGDLSVYWYQQSLDQGLQFLIQYYNGEERAKGNILERFSAQQFPDLHSELNLSSLELGDSALYFCASSPRVAEETQYFGPGTRLLVL.

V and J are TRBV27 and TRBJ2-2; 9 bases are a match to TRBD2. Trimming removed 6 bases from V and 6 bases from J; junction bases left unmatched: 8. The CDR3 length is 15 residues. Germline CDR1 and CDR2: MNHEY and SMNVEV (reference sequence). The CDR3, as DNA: TGTGCCAGCAGCTCTAGCGGGGAGGGCGCCGGGGAGCTGTTTTTT. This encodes CASSSSGEGAGELFF.

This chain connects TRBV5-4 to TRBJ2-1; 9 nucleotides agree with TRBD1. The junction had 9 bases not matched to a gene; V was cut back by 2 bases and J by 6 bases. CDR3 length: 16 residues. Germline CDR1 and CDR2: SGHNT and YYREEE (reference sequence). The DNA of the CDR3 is TGTGCCAGCAGCTTAGCCGGGACAGGGCGGATCAATGAGCAGTTCTTC. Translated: CASSLAGTGRINEQFF.

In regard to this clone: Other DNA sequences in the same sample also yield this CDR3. In DNA form, the CDR3 reads TGTGCCTGGAGCCGGGACAGGGGGCTTGAGCAGTACTTC. The encoded protein is CAWSRDRGLEQYF. The chain has TRBV30 and TRBJ2-7; 12 bases match TRBD1. The CDR3 contains 13 residues. The V gene end was trimmed by 3 bases and the J gene end by 7 bases; junction bases not matched to a gene: 4. CDR1 is GTSNPN and CDR2 is SVGIG in the germline V gene (reference sequence). The variable domain in full, with the rest retrieved from reference TRBV30 and TRBJ2-7, is SQTIHQWPATLVQPVGSPLSLECTVEGTSNPNLYWYRQAAGRGLQLLFYSVGIGQISSEVPQNLSASRPQDRQFILSSKKLLLSDSGFYLCAWSRDRGLEQYFGPGTRLTVT.

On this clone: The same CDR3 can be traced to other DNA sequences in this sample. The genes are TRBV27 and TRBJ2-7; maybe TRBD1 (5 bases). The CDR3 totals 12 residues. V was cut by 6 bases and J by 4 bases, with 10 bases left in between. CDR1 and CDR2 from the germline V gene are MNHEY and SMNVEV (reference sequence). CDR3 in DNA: TGTGCCAGCAGCTTCGCAGGGTACGAGCAGTACTTC. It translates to CASSFAGYEQYF.

CDR3 sequence: CASWSSGARTDTQYF. CDR3 nucleotide sequence: TGTGCCAGCTGGTCGAGCGGGGCGCGCACAGATACGCAGTATTTT. The chain couples TRBV27 to TRBJ2-3, with 7 positions matching TRBD2. CDR1 and CDR2 from the germline V gene are MNHEY and SMNVEV (reference sequence). The CDR3 loop spans 15 amino acids. With 8 bases clipped from V and 1 base from J, the junction kept 9 bases outside the gene matches.

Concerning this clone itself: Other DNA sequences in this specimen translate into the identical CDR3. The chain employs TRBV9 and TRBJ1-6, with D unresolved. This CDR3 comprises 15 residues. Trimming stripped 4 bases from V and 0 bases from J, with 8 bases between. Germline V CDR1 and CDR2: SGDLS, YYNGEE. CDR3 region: CASSPRDSYNSPLHF. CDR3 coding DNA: TGTGCCAGCAGCCCCCGGGACTCCTATAATTCACCCCTCCACTTT.

CDR3 in DNA: TGTGCCAGCAGTTTATTGCAGGAATCCTACGAGCAGTACTTC. Its translation is CASSLLQESYEQYF. The V call is TRBV28, the J call TRBJ2-7; D is uncertain. The CDR3 has 14 amino acids. Germline CDR1 is MDHEN and CDR2 is SYDVKM. Trimming removed 1 base at V and 1 base at J, with 8 bases between. The entire variable domain, with the rest obtained from reference TRBV28 and TRBJ2-7, is as follows: DVKVTQSSRYLVKRTGEKVFLECVQDMDHENMFWYRQDPGLGLRLIYFSYDVKMKEKGDIPEGYSVSREKKERFSLILESASTNQTSMYLCASSLLQESYEQYFGPGTRLTVT.

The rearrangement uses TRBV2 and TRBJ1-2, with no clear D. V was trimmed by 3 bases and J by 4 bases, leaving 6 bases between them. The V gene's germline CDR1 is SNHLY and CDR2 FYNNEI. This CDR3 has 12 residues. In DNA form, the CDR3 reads TGTGCCAGCAGTGACCTTAGCTATGGCTACACCTTC. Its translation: CASSDLSYGYTF.

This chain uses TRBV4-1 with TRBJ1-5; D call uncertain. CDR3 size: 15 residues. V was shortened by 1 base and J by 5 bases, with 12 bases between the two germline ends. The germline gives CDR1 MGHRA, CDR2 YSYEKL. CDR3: CASSQVNPGYQPQHF. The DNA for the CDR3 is TGCGCCAGCAGCCAAGTAAACCCCGGTTATCAGCCCCAGCATTTT.

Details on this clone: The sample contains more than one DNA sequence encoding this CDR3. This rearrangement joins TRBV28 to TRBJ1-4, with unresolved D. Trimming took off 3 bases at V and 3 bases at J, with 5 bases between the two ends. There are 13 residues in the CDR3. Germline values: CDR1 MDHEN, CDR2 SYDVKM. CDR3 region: CASSFRPNEKLFF. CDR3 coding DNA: TGTGCCAGCAGTTTTCGACCTAATGAAAAACTGTTTTTT.

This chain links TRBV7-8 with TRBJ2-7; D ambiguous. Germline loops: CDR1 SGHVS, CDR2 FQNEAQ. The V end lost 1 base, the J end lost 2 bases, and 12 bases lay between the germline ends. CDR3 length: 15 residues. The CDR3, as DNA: TGTGCCAGCAGCTTAGGTAACAGTCTAACCTACGAGCAGTACTTC. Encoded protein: CASSLGNSLTYEQYF. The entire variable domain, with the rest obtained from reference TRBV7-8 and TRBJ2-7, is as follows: GAGVSQSPRYKVAKRGQDVALRCDPISGHVSLFWYQQALGQGPEFLTYFQNEAQLDKSGLPSDRFFAERPEGSVSTLKIQRTQQEDSAVYLCASSLGNSLTYEQYFGPGTRLTVT.

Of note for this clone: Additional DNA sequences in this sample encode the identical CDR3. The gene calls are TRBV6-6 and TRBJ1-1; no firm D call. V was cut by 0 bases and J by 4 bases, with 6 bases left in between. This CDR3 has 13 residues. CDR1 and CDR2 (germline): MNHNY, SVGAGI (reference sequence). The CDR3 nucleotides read TGTGCCAGCAGTTACTCGGAGGGCACTGAAGCTTTCTTT. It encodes CASSYSEGTEAFF.

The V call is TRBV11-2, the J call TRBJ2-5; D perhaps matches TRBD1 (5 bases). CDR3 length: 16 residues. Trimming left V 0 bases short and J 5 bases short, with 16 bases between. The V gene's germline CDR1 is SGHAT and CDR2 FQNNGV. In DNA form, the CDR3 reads TGTGCCAGCAGCTTAGAAGGGGTTTACGTTATGGAGACCCAGTACTTC. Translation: CASSLEGVYVMETQYF.

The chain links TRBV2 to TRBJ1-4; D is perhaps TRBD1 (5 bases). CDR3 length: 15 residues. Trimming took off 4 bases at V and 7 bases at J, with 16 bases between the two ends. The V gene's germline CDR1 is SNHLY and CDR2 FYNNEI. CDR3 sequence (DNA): TGTGCCAGCAGTGGTCCAGGGCGCGCAAGTGAAAAACTGTTTTTT. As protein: CASSGPGRASEKLFF.

The CDR3 DNA reads as TGTGCCAGCAGTGAACGGGGGGTGGATGAAAAACTGTTTTTT. Its translation is CASSERGVDEKLFF. The V gene is TRBV6-4, the J gene TRBJ1-4, with D tentatively TRBD1 (5 bases). This CDR3 region has 14 residues. Germline CDR1 MRHNA, CDR2 SNTAGT. The germline V and J ends were trimmed by 3 bases and 6 bases, with 11 bases remaining between them.